This TCR beta chain is drawn from a study of patients and donors after allogeneic stem cell transplantation. Trimming took 9 bases from V and 6 from J; bases not matched to a gene: 5. The CDR3 length is 13 residues. Germline values: CDR1 MNHNS, CDR2 SASEGT. TCRdb passed the RT-PCR reads through MiXCR, listing each CDR3 protein once. The sample holds about 400,000 distinct CDR3 sequences, 16% seen once. The sequence derives from a human donor who was either an allogeneic HSCT recipient or a stem cell or donor lymphocyte infusion donor (not recorded which). It is not recorded whose cells these are; they may come from a transplant donor. Specimen: blood, either unsorted or a sorted T cell fraction (not recorded which). The J gene is TRBJ2-2, the V gene TRBV6-1; 9 bases fit TRBD1. The CDR3 loop reads CASGQGRSGELFF. The CDR3 DNA reads TGTGCCAGTGGACAGGGGCGGTCCGGGGAGCTGTTTTTT.